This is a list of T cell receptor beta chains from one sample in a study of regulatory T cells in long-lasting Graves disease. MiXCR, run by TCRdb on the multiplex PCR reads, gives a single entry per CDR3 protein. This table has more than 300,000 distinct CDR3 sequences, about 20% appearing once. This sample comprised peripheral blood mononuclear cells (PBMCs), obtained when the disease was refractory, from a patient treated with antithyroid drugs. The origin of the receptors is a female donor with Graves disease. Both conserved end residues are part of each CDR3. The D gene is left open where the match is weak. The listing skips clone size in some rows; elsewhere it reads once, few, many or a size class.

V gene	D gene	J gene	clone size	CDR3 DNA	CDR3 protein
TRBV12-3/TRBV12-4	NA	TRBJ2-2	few	TGTGCCAGCAGTTCGACTCGGGAGCTGTTTTTT	CASSSTRELFF
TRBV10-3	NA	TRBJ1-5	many	TGTGCCATCAGTGAAGGGGGGCAGCCCCAGCATTTT	CAISEGGQPQHF
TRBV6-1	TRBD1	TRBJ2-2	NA	TGTGCCAGCAGTGAATCGGGTTTGGACAGGGGGGCCGGGGAGCTGTTTTTT	CASSESGLDRGAGELFF
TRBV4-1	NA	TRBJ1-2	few	TGCGCCAGCAGCCAGATTGGGTATGGCTACACCTTC	CASSQIGYGYTF
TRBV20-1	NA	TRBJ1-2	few	TGCAGTGCCCCCTTGGGGGGCTATGGCTACACCTTC	CSAPLGGYGYTF
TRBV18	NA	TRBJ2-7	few	TGTGCCAGCTCACCAAGGGGGGCAAACGAGCAGTACTTC	CASSPRGANEQYF
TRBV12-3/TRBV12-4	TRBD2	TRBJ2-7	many	TGTGCCAGCAGTAGAACTTCGGGAGGGCCCTACGAGCAGTACTTC	CASSRTSGGPYEQYF
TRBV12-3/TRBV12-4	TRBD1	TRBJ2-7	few	TGTGCCAGCAGTTCCCGGGACAGGGCCCTCGAGCAGTACTTC	CASSSRDRALEQYF
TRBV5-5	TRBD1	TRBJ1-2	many	TGTGCCAGCAAGAGAGACAGGGAGGGCTATGGCTACACCTTC	CASKRDREGYGYTF
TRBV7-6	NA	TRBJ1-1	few	TGTGCCAGCAGCTTATTAGGAGGGCACACTGAAGCTTTCTTT	CASSLLGGHTEAFF
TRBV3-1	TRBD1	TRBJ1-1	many	TGTGCCAGCAGCCCCATGGACAGGGGGAACACTGAAGCTTTCTTT	CASSPMDRGNTEAFF
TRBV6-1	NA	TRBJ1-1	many	TGTGCCAGCAACCCGGCCAAGAACACTGAAGCTTTCTTT	CASNPAKNTEAFF
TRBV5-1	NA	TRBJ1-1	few	TGCGCCAGCAGTGGGCCAGGTAATAGTGCCACTGAAGCTTTCTTT	CASSGPGNSATEAFF
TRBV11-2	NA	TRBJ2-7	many	TGTGCCAGCACGGGGCCCTCCTACGAGCAGTACTTC	CASTGPSYEQYF
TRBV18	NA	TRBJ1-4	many	TGTGCCAGCTCACCACCTACCAGGGGACAATCAACTAATGAAAAACTGTTTTTT	CASSPPTRGQSTNEKLFF
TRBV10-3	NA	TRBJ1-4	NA	TGTGCCATCAGTGGACAGACGAATGAAAAACTGTTTTTT	CAISGQTNEKLFF
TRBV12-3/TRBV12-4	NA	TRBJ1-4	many	TGTGCCAGCAGTTTGGGGGACGTACTGTTTTTT	CASSLGDVLFF
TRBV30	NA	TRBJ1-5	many	TGTGCCTGGAGTGTACGGGGCACCGCGTTTGGTCAGCCCCAGCATTTT	CAWSVRGTAFGQPQHF
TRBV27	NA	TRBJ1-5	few	TGTGCCAGCAGTCAAAACAGGGAGCCAAATCAGCCCCAGCATTTT	CASSQNREPNQPQHF
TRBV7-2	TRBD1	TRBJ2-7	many	TGTGCCAGCAGCCTTGCTGGGACAGGATCTTACGAGCAGTACTTC	CASSLAGTGSYEQYF
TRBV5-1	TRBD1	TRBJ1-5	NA	TGCGCCAGCAGCTTGATGACAGGGGACAATCAGCCCCAGCATTTT	CASSLMTGDNQPQHF
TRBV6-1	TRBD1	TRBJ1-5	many	TGTGCCAGCAGTGAATACGGGGACAGTACACAGCCCCAGCATTTT	CASSEYGDSTQPQHF
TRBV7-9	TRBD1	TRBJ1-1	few	TGTGCCAGCAGCGCCTTAACAGGGGCGGCCACTGAAGCTTTCTTT	CASSALTGAATEAFF